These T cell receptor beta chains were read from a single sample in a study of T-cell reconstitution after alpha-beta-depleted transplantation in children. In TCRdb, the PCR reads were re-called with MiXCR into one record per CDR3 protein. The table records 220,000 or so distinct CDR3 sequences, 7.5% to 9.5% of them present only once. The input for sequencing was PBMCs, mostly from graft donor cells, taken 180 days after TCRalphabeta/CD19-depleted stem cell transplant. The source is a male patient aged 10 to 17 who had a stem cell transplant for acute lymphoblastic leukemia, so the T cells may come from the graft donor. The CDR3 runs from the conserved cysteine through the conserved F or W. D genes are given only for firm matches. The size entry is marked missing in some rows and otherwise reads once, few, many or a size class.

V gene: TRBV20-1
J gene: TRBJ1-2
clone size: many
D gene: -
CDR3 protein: CSADTGTPYGYTF
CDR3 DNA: TGCAGTGCTGATACAGGGACTCCCTATGGCTACACCTTC

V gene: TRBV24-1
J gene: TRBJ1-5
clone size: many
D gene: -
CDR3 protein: CATDGTDMYSNQPQHF
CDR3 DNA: TGTGCCACGGACGGGACGGACATGTATAGCAATCAGCCCCAGCATTTT

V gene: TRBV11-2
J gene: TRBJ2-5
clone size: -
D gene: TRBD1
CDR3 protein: CASSTGDSTQETQYF
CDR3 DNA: TGTGCCAGCAGCACCGGGGACAGTACTCAAGAGACCCAGTACTTC

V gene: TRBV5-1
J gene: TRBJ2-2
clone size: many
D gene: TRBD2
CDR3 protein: CASSTPPGGRAGELFF
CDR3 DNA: TGCGCCAGCAGCACCCCTCCCGGGGGGAGGGCCGGGGAGCTGTTTTTT

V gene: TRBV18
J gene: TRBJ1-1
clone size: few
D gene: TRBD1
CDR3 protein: CASSPQNSDRVVKSTEAFF
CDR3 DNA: TGTGCCAGCTCACCCCAGAATTCGGACAGGGTAGTCAAGAGCACTGAAGCTTTCTTT

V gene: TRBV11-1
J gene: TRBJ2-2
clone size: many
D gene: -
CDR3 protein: CASSPARQAITGELFF
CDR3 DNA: TGTGCCAGCAGCCCGGCTAGACAGGCAATCACCGGGGAGCTGTTTTTT

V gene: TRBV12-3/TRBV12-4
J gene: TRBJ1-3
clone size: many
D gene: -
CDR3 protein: CASSGEDSGAGNTIYF
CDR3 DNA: TGTGCCAGCAGCGGGGAGGATTCAGGGGCTGGAAACACCATATATTTT

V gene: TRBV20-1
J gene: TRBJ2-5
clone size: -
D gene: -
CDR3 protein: CSEGGGETQYF
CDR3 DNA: TGCAGCGAGGGGGGGGGAGAGACCCAGTACTTC

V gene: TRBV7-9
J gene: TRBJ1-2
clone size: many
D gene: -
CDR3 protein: CASSLGGRYGYTF
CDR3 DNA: TGTGCCAGCAGCCTTGGGGGTCGCTATGGCTACACCTTC

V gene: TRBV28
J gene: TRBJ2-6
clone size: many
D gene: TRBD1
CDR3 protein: CASGSGTGAGANVLTF
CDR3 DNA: TGTGCCAGCGGATCCGGGACAGGGGCTGGGGCCAACGTCCTGACTTTC

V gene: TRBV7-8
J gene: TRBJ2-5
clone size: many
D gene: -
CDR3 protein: CASSAPGSWETQYF
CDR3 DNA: TGTGCCAGCAGCGCCCCCGGGTCGTGGGAGACCCAGTACTTC

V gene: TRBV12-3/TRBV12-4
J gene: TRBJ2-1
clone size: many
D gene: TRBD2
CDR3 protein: CASSLGGLAGSREQFF
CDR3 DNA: TGTGCCAGCAGTTTAGGGGGACTAGCGGGGAGTAGGGAGCAGTTCTTC

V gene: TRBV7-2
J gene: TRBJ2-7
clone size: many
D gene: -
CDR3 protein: CASSLVHGSYEQYF
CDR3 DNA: TGTGCCAGCAGCTTAGTACACGGATCCTACGAGCAGTACTTC

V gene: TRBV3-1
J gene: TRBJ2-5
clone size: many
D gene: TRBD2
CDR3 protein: CASSQDSRTSAEGAQETQYF
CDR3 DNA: TGTGCCAGCAGCCAAGATTCAAGGACTAGCGCCGAGGGTGCGCAAGAGACCCAGTACTTC

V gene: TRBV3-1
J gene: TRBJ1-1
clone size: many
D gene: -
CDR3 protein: CASSHRGPLLWNTEAFF
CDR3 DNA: TGTGCCAGCAGCCACCGCGGACCCCTCCTCTGGAACACTGAAGCTTTCTTT

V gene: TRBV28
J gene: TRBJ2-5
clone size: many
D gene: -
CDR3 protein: CASSSLPVGETQYF
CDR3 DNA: TGTGCCAGCAGCAGCCTCCCCGTGGGAGAGACCCAGTACTTC

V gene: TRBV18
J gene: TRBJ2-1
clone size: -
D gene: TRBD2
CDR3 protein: CASSPGGRGYNEQFF
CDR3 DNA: TGTGCCAGCTCACCAGGCGGGAGAGGCTACAATGAGCAGTTCTTC

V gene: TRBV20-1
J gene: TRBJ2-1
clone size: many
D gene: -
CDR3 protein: CSAHVGVFKYNEQFF
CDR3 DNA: TGCAGTGCTCACGTCGGGGTCTTCAAGTACAATGAGCAGTTCTTC

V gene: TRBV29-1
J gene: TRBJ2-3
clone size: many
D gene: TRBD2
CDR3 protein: CSVDPAGLTDTQYF
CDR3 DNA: TGCAGCGTAGACCCAGCGGGATTGACAGATACGCAGTATTTT

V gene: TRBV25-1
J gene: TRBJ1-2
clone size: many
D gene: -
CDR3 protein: CASSEKGYGYTF
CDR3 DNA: TGTGCCAGCAGTGAAAAGGGGTATGGCTACACCTTC

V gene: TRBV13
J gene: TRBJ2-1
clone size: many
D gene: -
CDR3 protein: CASSLGGSLYNEQFF
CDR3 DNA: TGTGCCAGCAGCTTAGGCGGGAGTTTGTACAATGAGCAGTTCTTC

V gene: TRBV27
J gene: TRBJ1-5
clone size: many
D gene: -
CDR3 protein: CASSLQGRINQPQHF
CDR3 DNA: TGTGCCAGCAGTTTACAGGGAAGGATCAATCAGCCCCAGCATTTT

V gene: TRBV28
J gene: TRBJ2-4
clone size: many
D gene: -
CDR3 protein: CASMDLAKNIQYF
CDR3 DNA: TGTGCCAGCATGGACTTAGCCAAAAACATTCAGTACTTC

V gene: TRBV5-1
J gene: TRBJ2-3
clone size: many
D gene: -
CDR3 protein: CASSLDRLSTDTQYF
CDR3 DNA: TGCGCCAGCAGCTTGGACAGGCTAAGCACAGATACGCAGTATTTT

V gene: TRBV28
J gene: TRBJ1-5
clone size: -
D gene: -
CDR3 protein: CASSFRRDSNQPQHF
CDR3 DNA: TGTGCCAGCAGTTTCCGAAGGGATAGCAATCAGCCCCAGCATTTT

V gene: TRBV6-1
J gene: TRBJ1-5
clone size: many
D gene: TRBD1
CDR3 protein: CASRTGGLSNQPQHF
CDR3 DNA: TGTGCCAGCAGGACAGGGGGCCTCAGCAATCAGCCCCAGCATTTT